A single sample gave rise to the 13 T cell receptor beta chains below, sequenced in a study of blood T cells in healthy people across ages. PCR was performed a second time for about 7 to 12 cycles using a sample-barcoded 5' primer and a J-beta primer mix. MiXCR was run by TCRdb on the 5' RACE reads, yielding one entry per CDR3 protein. Among 700,000 to 900,000 distinct CDR3 sequences listed, about 53% were seen once. The source material was blood. The receptor source for this set is an elderly man in good health.

V gene TRBV20-1 combines with J gene TRBJ1-2; no definite D call. Germline V gene lookup returns CDR1 DFQATT and CDR2 SNEGSKA (reference sequence). The CDR3 loop spans 12 amino acids. The V gene lost 3 bases and the J gene lost 2 bases, with 7 bases spanning the gap. The DNA of the CDR3 is TGCAGTGCTAGTGTCAGGAACTATGGCTACACCTTC. Its protein is CSASVRNYGYTF.

V usage is TRBV5-1 and J usage is TRBJ2-2; D is possibly TRBD1 or TRBD2 (5 bases each). Trimming shortened V by 2 bases and J by 4 bases, and 6 bases separated the two germline ends. This CDR3 is 13 amino acids long. In germline, CDR1 is SGHRS, CDR2 YFSETQ. DNA for the CDR3: TGCGCCAGCAGCTTCGGGGCCACCGGGGAGCTGTTTTTT. The encoded protein is CASSFGATGELFF.

The rearrangement uses TRBV6-5 and TRBJ2-2, with D unresolved. Germline CDR1 and CDR2: MNHEY and SVGAGI. Trimming pared 7 bases from V and 5 bases from J, leaving 11 bases between. This CDR3 spans 13 amino acids. The CDR3: CASTKLGTGELFF. DNA of the CDR3: TGTGCCAGCACCAAACTTGGGACCGGGGAGCTGTTTTTT.

This clonotype was counted only a few times. The rearrangement joins TRBV20-1 to TRBJ2-1; weak D call: TRBD2 (6 bases). The CDR3 is made up of 13 amino acids. Germline loops: CDR1 DFQATT, CDR2 SNEGSKA (reference sequence). With 8 bases removed from V and 9 bases from J, the gap between germline ends came to 20 bases. CDR3 sequence (DNA): TGCAGTCCACTCCAGACTAGTTTCGGTGAGCAGTTCTTC. Translating gives CSPLQTSFGEQFF.

This clonotype has more than one count but fewer than ten. The gene calls are TRBV20-1 and TRBJ2-1; D might be TRBD2 (6 bases). CDR1 and CDR2 (germline): DFQATT, SNEGSKA (reference sequence). This CDR3 has 16 amino acids. The V end lost 1 base, the J end lost 1 base, and 14 bases lay between the germline ends. The CDR3 nucleotides are TGCAGTGCTAGAGGGGACTTTCCCACGTCCTACAATGAGCAGTTCTTC. Protein sequence: CSARGDFPTSYNEQFF.

This clonotype has a handful of counts. V usage is TRBV24-1 and J usage is TRBJ1-2; possibly TRBD1 for D (5 bases). The CDR3 contains 14 residues. V lost 2 bases and J lost 6, with 12 bases in between. Germline CDR1 is KGHDR and CDR2 is SFDVKD. The DNA for the CDR3 is TGTGCCACCAGTGATTGGAGAGGGACGGATGGCTACACCTTC. This translates into CATSDWRGTDGYTF.

This clonotype was seen just once. The gene calls are TRBV2 and TRBJ2-4; D remains ambiguous. The assigned J gene may be wrong: the sequence end matches TRBJ2-7 better. The CDR3 loop spans 15 amino acids. The V gene's germline CDR1 is SNHLY and CDR2 FYNNEI. CDR3 in DNA: TGTGCCAGCAGTGCACCCCGGTTACGCTCCTACGAGCAGTACTTC. Translated: CASSAPRLRSYEQYF.

The chain is built from TRBV24-1 and TRBJ2-3; 7 bases agree with TRBD2. V was clipped by 6 bases and J by 4 bases; unmatched bases: 12. CDR1 and CDR2 (germline): KGHDR, SFDVKD. The CDR3 spans 16 residues. Here the CDR3 reads CATSSTGGEGSDTQYF. The CDR3 region has the DNA TGTGCCACCAGTTCAACTGGTGGGGAGGGATCAGATACGCAGTATTTT.

This rearrangement joins TRBV5-1 to TRBJ2-1; 13 bases map to TRBD2. CDR3 length: 14 amino acids. Germline V gene sequence: CDR1 SGHRS, CDR2 YFSETQ. The trim removed 4 bases at V and 8 bases at J, leaving 3 bases unmatched. CDR3 coding DNA: TGCGCCAGCAGCGGACTAGCGGGAGACCATGAGCAGTTCTTC. Translating gives CASSGLAGDHEQFF. Drawing the rest from reference TRBV5-1 and TRBJ2-1, the complete variable domain is KAGVTQTPRYLIKTRGQQVTLSCSPISGHRSVSWYQQTPGQGLQFLFEYFSETQRNKGNFPGRFSGRQFSNSRSEMNVSTLELGDSALYLCASSGLAGDHEQFFGPGTRLTVL.

The chain joins TRBV3-1 to TRBJ2-4; 10 nucleotides match TRBD2. The end of the DNA fits TRBJ2-7 better, so the J call may be wrong. There are 15 residues in the CDR3. Germline loops: CDR1 LGHDT, CDR2 YNNKEL (reference sequence). The CDR3 sequence: CASSPTSGMGYEQYF. CDR3 nucleotides: TGTGCCAGCAGTCCCACTAGCGGGATGGGATACGAGCAGTACTTC.

The rearrangement uses TRBV6-5 and TRBJ1-1; D not certain. V lost 2 bases, J lost 7 bases, and 14 bases lay in between. CDR3 size: 14 residues. Germline V gives CDR1 MNHEY, CDR2 SVGAGI. CDR3 coding DNA: TGTGCCAGCAGTTACCAAGGACCTGTTCGTGAAGCTTTCTTT. Residues: CASSYQGPVREAFF.

This clonotype was detected only once. The chain links TRBV10-2 to TRBJ2-4; 12 nucleotides agree with TRBD2. The CDR3 runs to 15 residues. Germline values: CDR1 WSHSY, CDR2 SAAADI. V gave up 5 bases and J gave up 7 bases; unmatched junction bases: 6. This chain's CDR3 is CASSLRTSGTNIQYF. As DNA, the CDR3 is TGCGCCAGCAGTCTGCGGACTAGCGGGACTAACATTCAGTACTTC.

J is TRBJ2-4 and V is TRBV24-1; D is unresolved. The assigned J gene may be wrong: the sequence end matches TRBJ2-7 better. The CDR3 is 14 amino acids. Germline V lookup: CDR1 KGHDR, CDR2 SFDVKD. The CDR3 DNA sequence: TGTGCCACCAGTGATGAAGGGTTGCCCTACGAGCAGTACTTC. Translation: CATSDEGLPYEQYF.